The 11 T cell receptor beta chains below all came from one sample that was sequenced in a study of blood T cell repertoires in COVID-19. TCRdb's table, derived via immunoSEQ multiplex PCR, lists solely in-frame clones and lacks some. The sample includes around 250,000 clones, 91% seen only once; the top ten take more than 1%. The sample consisted of PBMCs or T cells enriched from blood (not recorded which). Receptor source: a human donor in a cohort exposed to, infected with or recovered from COVID-19 (not recorded which). The donor label of this sample is uncertain.

This clone was found once. The CDR3 region is CASSQFGANYGYTF. Written as DNA, the CDR3 is TGCGCCAGCAGCCAATTCGGGGCTAACTATGGCTACACCTTC. The V call is TRBV4-1, the J call TRBJ1-2; D unresolved. The CDR3 length is 14 residues. The V end lost 2 bases, the J end lost 0 bases, and 7 bases lay between the germline ends. CDR1 and CDR2 from the germline V gene are MGHRA and YSYEKL.

The rearrangement joins TRBV28 to TRBJ1-5; TRBD1 matches 8 bases. The junction had 2 bases not matched to a gene; V was cut back by 5 bases and J by 5 bases. CDR1 MDHEN and CDR2 SYDVKM come from the germline V gene. The CDR3 runs 13 residues. The DNA of the CDR3 is TGTGCCAGCAGTCCGACAGGGGATCAGCCCCAGCATTTT. Residues: CASSPTGDQPQHF.

The genes are TRBV5-4 and TRBJ1-2; D possibly corresponds to TRBD1 (5 bases). The CDR3 contains 13 residues. Germline CDR1 is SGHNT and CDR2 is YYREEE (reference sequence). The V end was cut by 4 bases, the J end by 4 bases, with 11 bases between. The CDR3 region is CASSLTGSYGYTF. As DNA, the CDR3 is TGTGCCAGCAGCCTAACAGGATCCTATGGCTACACCTTC.

The chain has TRBV18 and TRBJ2-5; D is perhaps TRBD1 (5 bases). The CDR3 totals 13 residues. Germline lookup yields CDR1 KGHSH and CDR2 LQKENI. The ends were cut back, 5 bases at V and 5 bases at J, with 12 bases in the middle. CDR3 in amino acids: CASSIQGQETQYF. CDR3 DNA: TGTGCCAGCTCAATCCAGGGCCAGGAGACCCAGTACTTC.

J is TRBJ1-1 and V is TRBV30, with 8 bases matching TRBD1. Germline values: CDR1 GTSNPN, CDR2 SVGIG (reference sequence). V shed 2 bases, J shed 2 bases, and the junction held 4 bases outside the gene matches. The CDR3 loop spans 14 amino acids. The CDR3 region has the DNA TGTGCCTGGAGTCCAGGACAGGGAAACACTGAAGCTTTCTTT. It translates to CAWSPGQGNTEAFF.

The chain couples TRBV5-1 to TRBJ1-1; D gene uncertain. The V end lost 4 bases, the J end lost 0 bases, and 10 bases lay between the germline ends. The CDR3 has 14 amino acids. CDR1 SGHRS and CDR2 YFSETQ come from the germline V gene. DNA for the CDR3: TGCGCCAGCAGCCTGACGGGAGTGAACACTGAAGCTTTCTTT. It yields the protein CASSLTGVNTEAFF. Combining the CDR3 with reference TRBV5-1 and TRBJ1-1 gives the whole variable domain KAGVTQTPRYLIKTRGQQVTLSCSPISGHRSVSWYQQTPGQGLQFLFEYFSETQRNKGNFPGRFSGRQFSNSRSEMNVSTLELGDSALYLCASSLTGVNTEAFFGQGTRLTVV.

This clone was observed a few times. V gene TRBV4-3 combines with J gene TRBJ2-2; tentatively, D is TRBD1 (5 bases). Per germline, CDR1 LGHNA and CDR2 YSLEER. This CDR3 is 15 amino acids long. Trimming cost V 4 bases and J 1 base, with 10 bases left between them. Here the CDR3 reads CASSLTRGNTGELFF. The CDR3 DNA follows: TGCGCCAGCAGCCTAACAAGGGGGAACACCGGGGAGCTGTTTTTT.

This clone was seen a few times. The chain couples TRBV6-4 to TRBJ2-1, with TRBD1 as a possible D gene (6 bases). V was shortened by 0 bases and J by 0 bases, with 9 bases between the two germline ends. The CDR3 length is 16 residues. CDR1 is MRHNA and CDR2 is SNTAGT in the germline V gene. The CDR3, as DNA: TGTGCCAGCAGTGACTCGGGGGCAGGCTCCTACAATGAGCAGTTCTTC. It translates to CASSDSGAGSYNEQFF.

This clone was seen a few times. This rearrangement joins TRBV30 to TRBJ1-2; D is ambiguous. CDR1 and CDR2 from the germline V gene are GTSNPN and SVGIG (reference sequence). The germline V and J ends were trimmed by 3 bases and 7 bases, with 9 bases remaining between them. The CDR3 has 11 residues. DNA for the CDR3: TGTGCCTGGAGGCCGCCGAGTGGCTACACCTTC. Protein: CAWRPPSGYTF.

The rearrangement uses TRBV11-2 and TRBJ1-2; 11 nucleotides line up with TRBD1. The CDR3 runs to 14 residues. The V and J ends lost 5 bases and 5 bases, in that order; junction bases with no gene match: 4. The germline CDR1 and CDR2 sequences are SGHAT and FQNNGV. The CDR3 here is CASSLGQGAYGYTF. CDR3 DNA sequence: TGTGCCAGCAGCCTCGGACAGGGGGCTTATGGCTACACCTTC.

The count of this clone is one. The J gene is TRBJ2-3, the V gene TRBV7-3, with a weak D call TRBD2 (6 bases). Germline V lookup: CDR1 SGHTA, CDR2 FQGTGA. The CDR3 contains 16 residues. Trimming stripped 1 base from V and 2 bases from J, with 13 bases between. In DNA form, the CDR3 reads TGTGCCAGCAGCTTAATTGGCGGCGGGGTCACAGATACGCAGTATTTT. Translation gives CASSLIGGGVTDTQYF.